The 24 T cell receptor beta chains given below trace back to one sample, sequenced in a study of T-cell memory formation after mild COVID-19. TCRdb processed the 5' RACE reads anew with MiXCR; each CDR3 protein has one entry. This sample has 300,000 to 400,000 distinct CDR3 sequences, with roughly 15% found just once. Sequencing input: PBMCs or a T cell subset sorted from them (not recorded which). These receptors all stem from a man younger than 35 who had mild COVID-19 (a few samples of this study predate the infection). Cell type and time point are not known.

V is TRBV6-5 and J is TRBJ1-3; D ambiguous. CDR3 length equals 16 residues. V gave up 6 bases and J gave up 7 bases, with 22 bases separating them. The V gene's germline CDR1 is MNHEY and CDR2 SVGAGI. The CDR3 is CASSLDQKVLGNTIYF. The DNA for the CDR3 is TGTGCCAGCAGCCTCGACCAGAAGGTCCTAGGGAACACCATATATTTT.

In this sample, this clonotype turned up a few times. This chain links TRBV6-5 with TRBJ2-5, with 9 bases that match TRBD2. Germline V gene data show CDR1 as MNHEY and CDR2 as SVGAGI. The J segment lost 6 bases and the V segment lost 2 bases, leaving 7 bases of the junction unmatched. The CDR3 sequence is 15 residues long. The CDR3 region has the DNA TGTGCCAGCAGTTACCAAGCGGGGGGCCCGAAGACCCAGTACTTC. Its translation is CASSYQAGGPKTQYF.

The V call is TRBV5-1, the J call TRBJ2-1, with 7 bases fitting TRBD2. The trim removed 4 bases at V and 6 bases at J, leaving 10 bases unmatched. There are 15 residues in the CDR3. The germline V gene has CDR1 SGHRS and CDR2 YFSETQ. CDR3 in amino acids: CASSVRDYLGNEQFF. CDR3 bases: TGCGCCAGCAGCGTCCGGGACTATTTGGGCAATGAGCAGTTCTTC.

This clonotype was detected many times. This chain links TRBV5-1 with TRBJ1-2; no definite D call. V was trimmed by 4 bases and J by 2 bases, leaving 6 bases between them. The CDR3 sequence is 12 residues long. Germline V gene lookup returns CDR1 SGHRS and CDR2 YFSETQ. The CDR3 loop reads CASSTDNYGYTF. CDR3 DNA sequence: TGCGCCAGCAGCACCGACAACTATGGCTACACCTTC.

The CDR3 DNA is TGTGCCAGCCGCCGGACTAGCGGGGGGCAGAATGAGCAGTTCTTC. Its translation: CASRRTSGGQNEQFF. This sequence joins TRBV12-3 or TRBV12-4 and TRBJ2-1; 14 nucleotides align to TRBD2. V shed 8 bases and J 7 bases; nucleotides not matched to a gene: 7. The CDR3 runs 15 residues.

The CDR3 loop is CSASPQYVGINIQYF. CDR3 nucleotides: TGCAGTGCTAGCCCCCAATACGTGGGGATAAACATTCAGTACTTC. J is TRBJ2-4 and V is TRBV20-1; D gene unclear. The CDR3 covers 15 residues. The V gene lost 3 bases and the J gene lost 6 bases, with 18 bases spanning the gap. In germline, CDR1 is DFQATT, CDR2 SNEGSKA (reference sequence).

This clonotype has at least ten counts. The V call is TRBV18, the J call TRBJ2-3; possibly TRBD2 for D (6 bases). CDR1 is KGHSH and CDR2 is LQKENI in the germline V gene. The CDR3 consists of 14 residues. Deletions cut 0 bases from V and 8 bases from J, with 12 bases between. The CDR3 spells CASSPPLAGGTQYF. The CDR3 coding sequence is TGTGCCAGCTCACCACCACTAGCAGGAGGTACGCAGTATTTT.

The rearrangement links TRBV7-2 to TRBJ2-7; D remains unclear. Between the trimmed V and J ends, which lost 8 bases and 3 bases, there was a span of 8 bases. The CDR3 totals 11 residues. Germline CDR1 reads SGHTA; CDR2 reads FQGNSA. CDR3 residues: CASGYNYEQYF. The CDR3, as DNA: TGTGCCAGCGGATACAACTACGAGCAGTACTTC.

The chain is built from TRBV20-1 and TRBJ2-5, with 8 bases aligning to TRBD1. Germline lookup yields CDR1 DFQATT and CDR2 SNEGSKA (reference sequence). The CDR3 is 13 residues long. V trimming: 7 bases; J trimming: 2 bases; junction bases outside the gene matches: 6. The CDR3 here is CSGAGTGQETQYF. The CDR3 DNA sequence: TGCAGTGGGGCCGGGACAGGTCAAGAGACCCAGTACTTC.

The J gene is TRBJ1-5, the V gene TRBV7-8; no clear D gene. This CDR3 has 14 residues. CDR1 is SGHVS and CDR2 is FQNEAQ in the germline V gene. V dropped 9 bases and J dropped 0 bases, with 12 bases sitting between them. CDR3 bases: TGTGCCAGTAGACTCAGAGATAGCAATCAGCCCCAGCATTTT. This gives the protein CASRLRDSNQPQHF.

This clonotype has ten or more counts. The chain links TRBV21-1 to TRBJ2-5; the table's D call TRBD1 went unverified against the DNA. TRBV21-1 is designated a pseudogene. The CDR3 consists of 13 residues. The CDR3 region is CASFGTEQETQYF. The CDR3 DNA reads TGTGCCAGCTTCGGGACAGAGCAAGAGACCCAGTACTTC.

This clonotype has a handful of counts. This chain links TRBV6-2 or TRBV6-3 with TRBJ1-1; D remains unclear. Germline CDR1 reads MNHEY; CDR2 reads SVGEGT. V lost 6 bases and J lost 1, with 15 bases in between. The CDR3 loop spans 15 amino acids. The CDR3: CASSGTTGPNTEAFF. The CDR3 DNA sequence: TGTGCCAGCAGCGGCACTACCGGGCCGAACACTGAAGCTTTCTTT.

This clonotype was seen more than once but under ten times. The chain couples TRBV28 to TRBJ2-7; 8 bases align to TRBD1. Germline lookup yields CDR1 MDHEN and CDR2 SYDVKM. V lost 5 bases, J lost 3 bases, and 9 bases stayed unmatched. This CDR3 is 15 amino acids long. The CDR3 region is CASSGDRDRIYEQYV. CDR3 DNA sequence: TGTGCCAGCAGTGGAGATAGGGACAGGATCTACGAGCAGTACGTC.

This clonotype turned up a few times. V and J are TRBV6-6 and TRBJ1-6, with 9 bases matching TRBD1. Germline trimming cut 2 bases from V and 5 bases from J; bases unmatched to any gene: 16. This CDR3 is 20 amino acids long. Germline CDR1 and CDR2: MNHNY and SVGAGI (reference sequence). In DNA, the CDR3 is TGTGCCAGCAGTTACCCCTCTCGTCCGGGACAGGGTCTGGATAATTCACCCCTCCACTTT. Protein product: CASSYPSRPGQGLDNSPLHF.

The gene calls are TRBV5-1 and TRBJ2-7; D unresolved. Deletions cut 2 bases from V and 4 bases from J, with 13 bases between. The CDR3 totals 14 residues. The germline CDR1 and CDR2 sequences are SGHRS and YFSETQ. In nucleotides, the CDR3 is TGCGCCAGCAGCTTAAGTCCCGGGCAGTACGAGCAGTACGTC. Residues: CASSLSPGQYEQYV.

The V and J genes are TRBV5-1 and TRBJ1-1; tentative D call: TRBD1 (6 bases). V dropped 0 bases and J dropped 3 bases, with 15 bases sitting between them. CDR3 length: 16 residues. The germline V gene encodes CDR1 SGHRS and CDR2 YFSETQ. This chain's CDR3 is CASSLVPTGDYTEAFF. The CDR3, as DNA: TGCGCCAGCAGCTTGGTTCCGACAGGTGACTACACTGAAGCTTTCTTT.

This clonotype occurred a few times. The chain carries TRBV5-4 and TRBJ2-2; TRBD1 matches at 11 bases. Germline trimming cut 5 bases from V and 8 bases from J; bases unmatched to any gene: 5. This CDR3 contains 14 residues. Germline lookup yields CDR1 SGHNT and CDR2 YYREEE (reference sequence). CDR3 nucleotides: TGTGCCAGCAGTTCCGGGACAGGGGGTGGGGAGCTGTTTTTT. Amino acids: CASSSGTGGGELFF. Supplemented by reference TRBV5-4 and TRBJ2-2, the full variable domain reads ETGVTQSPTHLIKTRGQQVTLRCSSQSGHNTVSWYQQALGQGPQFIFQYYREEENGRGNFPPRFSGLQFPNYSSELNVNALELDDSALYLCASSSGTGGGELFFGEGSRLTVL.

V is TRBV11-2 and J is TRBJ1-5; D not certain. V lost 8 bases, J lost 4 bases, and 15 bases lay in between. Germline CDR1 SGHAT, CDR2 FQNNGV. The CDR3 has 14 amino acids. CDR3 residues: CASSPGFDNQPQHF. The CDR3 coding sequence is TGTGCCAGCTCGCCGGGGTTTGATAATCAGCCCCAGCATTTT.

CDR3 amino acids: CASRRTGDPEGFF. DNA for the CDR3: TGTGCCAGCAGGCGTACAGGGGACCCCGAAGGATTCTTT. V usage is TRBV2 and J usage is TRBJ1-1, with 7 bases aligning to TRBD1. This CDR3 is 13 amino acids long. V lost 6 bases to trimming and J lost 14 bases; unmatched junction nucleotides: 15. The germline V gene has CDR1 SNHLY and CDR2 FYNNEI.

The gene calls are TRBV7-8 and TRBJ1-2; 7 bases align to TRBD1. With V trimmed by 5 bases and J by 4 bases, 10 bases remained unmatched. This CDR3 comprises 15 residues. Germline V gene sequence: CDR1 SGHVS, CDR2 FQNEAQ. This chain's CDR3 is CASSIPTGIGYGYTF. The CDR3 DNA reads TGTGCCAGCAGCATACCGACAGGGATAGGCTATGGCTACACCTTC.

This clonotype was observed a few times. The rearrangement links TRBV5-1 to TRBJ1-1; 7 nucleotides match TRBD1. The V and J ends lost 0 bases and 4 bases, in that order; junction bases with no gene match: 6. Germline V gene data show CDR1 as SGHRS and CDR2 as YFSETQ. This CDR3 contains 15 residues. The CDR3 coding sequence is TGCGCCAGCAGCTTGGATCCAGGGGGGGGCACTGAAGCTTTCTTT. Translation gives CASSLDPGGGTEAFF.

This chain links TRBV20-1 with TRBJ2-7, with D hard to call. This CDR3 spans 13 amino acids. Trimming removed 3 bases from V and 0 bases from J, with 9 bases in between. Germline V lookup: CDR1 DFQATT, CDR2 SNEGSKA (reference sequence). DNA for the CDR3: TGCAGTGCTAGGGGCGGATACTCCTACGAGCAGTACTTC. This translates into CSARGGYSYEQYF.

J is TRBJ1-1 and V is TRBV6-6, with no clear D. The CDR3 sequence is 14 residues long. V lost 5 bases and J lost 5, with 15 bases in between. Germline assignment: CDR1 MNHNY and CDR2 SVGAGI (reference sequence). CDR3 loop: CASSPLTIGTEAFF. The CDR3 bases are TGTGCCAGCAGTCCCCTTACGATCGGAACTGAAGCTTTCTTT.

The chain recombines TRBV6-5 with TRBJ1-6; D call uncertain. CDR1 MNHEY and CDR2 SVGAGI come from the germline V gene. The CDR3 is 15 amino acids. V lost 6 bases to trimming and J lost 6 bases, with 15 bases between them. CDR3 in DNA: TGTGCCAGCAGCCCCATAGCCGGCACTAATTCACCCCTCCACTTT. Encoded protein: CASSPIAGTNSPLHF.